Shown below are 2 T cell receptor beta chains from a single sample sequenced in a study of T cells after yellow fever vaccination (dated by TCRdb to between 2018 and 2020). The library was obtained by 5' RACE. For sequencing, an Illumina HiSeq 2500 was employed. TCRdb passed the public sequencing reads through fastp at Q25 and MiXCR, retaining productive beta sequences. Each record represents a unique CDR3 protein, reported with the most common genes and DNA among its rows. Here the sample has about 22,000 distinct CDR3 sequences; around 5% occur a single time. 20% of the sample comes from the top ten. What the treatment or condition label conveys for this sample: live attenuated yellow fever vaccine strain. The input for sequencing was PBMCs, either bulk or a sorted T-cell subset (CD4+, CD8+, memory, or dextramer-sorted; not recorded which), taken approximately 40 days after the first yellow fever vaccination. Receptors originate from a man aged 18 to 30 who received the YFV17D yellow fever vaccine.

This clonotype showed up many times. V and J are TRBV6-1 and TRBJ1-6, with D perhaps TRBD1 (5 bases). V lost 9 bases and J 8 bases, leaving 23 bases between the germline ends. This CDR3 has 16 residues. Per the germline V gene, CDR1 is MNHNS and CDR2 is SASEGT. The CDR3 nucleotides read TGTGCCAGACCCACGGCAAAGGGGCGGTTAGATTCACCCCTCCACTTT. This sequence encodes CARPTAKGRLDSPLHF.

This clonotype was detected many times. The chain uses TRBV29-1 and TRBJ2-3; 8 positions agree with TRBD1. Germline V gene data show CDR1 as SQVTM and CDR2 as ANQGSEA. V trimming: 7 bases; J trimming: 1 base; junction bases outside the gene matches: 7. The CDR3 consists of 14 residues. The CDR3 DNA follows: TGCAGCGCCGAGGCGACAGGGGGCACAGATACGCAGTATTTT. As protein: CSAEATGGTDTQYF.